This TCR beta chain was captured by sequencing in a study of blood T cell repertoires in COVID-19. Study details: The cDNA or gDNA used as material had been derived from T cells, B-cell-depleted T cells, or PBMCs.

Clinical histories supplied by participants themselves formed the basis of cohort assignment. V was pared by 2 bases and J by 3 bases, with 13 bases between. The germline V gene encodes CDR1 MNHEY and CDR2 SVGEGT. The CDR3 loop spans 15 amino acids. Produced via immunoSEQ multiplex PCR; TCRdb's table is partial and in-frame only. The sample shows roughly 250,000 clones, roughly 93% of them seen only once. V and J are TRBV6-2 or TRBV6-3 and TRBJ1-2, with D maybe TRBD1 (5 bases). Sequencing was performed on PBMCs or T cells enriched from blood (not recorded which). The TCR was taken from a woman in her thirties or forties with acute COVID-19. The CDR3 loop is CASSYAKKGYYGYTF. Written as DNA, the CDR3 is TGTGCCAGCAGTTACGCTAAAAAGGGGTACTATGGCTACACCTTC.